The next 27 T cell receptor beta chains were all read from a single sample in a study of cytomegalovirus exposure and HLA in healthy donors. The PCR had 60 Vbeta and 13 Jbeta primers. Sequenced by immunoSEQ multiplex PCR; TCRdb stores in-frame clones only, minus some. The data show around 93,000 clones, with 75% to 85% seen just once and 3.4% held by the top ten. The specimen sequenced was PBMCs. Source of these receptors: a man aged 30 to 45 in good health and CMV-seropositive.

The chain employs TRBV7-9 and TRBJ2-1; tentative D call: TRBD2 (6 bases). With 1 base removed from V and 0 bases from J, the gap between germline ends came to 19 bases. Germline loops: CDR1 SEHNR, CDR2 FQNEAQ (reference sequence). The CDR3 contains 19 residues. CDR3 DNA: TGTGCCAGCAGCTTAGACGGGAGACTTCACCGAAACTCCTACAATGAGCAGTTCTTC. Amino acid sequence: CASSLDGRLHRNSYNEQFF.

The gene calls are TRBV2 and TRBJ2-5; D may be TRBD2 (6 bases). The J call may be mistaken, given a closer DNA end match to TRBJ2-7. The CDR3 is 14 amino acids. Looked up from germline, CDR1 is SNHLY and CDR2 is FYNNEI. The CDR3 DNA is TGTGCCAGCCGAGATGGAGGGCCCTCATACGAGCAGTACTTC. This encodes CASRDGGPSYEQYF.

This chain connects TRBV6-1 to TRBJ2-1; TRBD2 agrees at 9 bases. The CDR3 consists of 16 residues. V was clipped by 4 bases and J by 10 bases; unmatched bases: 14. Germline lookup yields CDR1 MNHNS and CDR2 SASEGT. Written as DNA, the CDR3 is TGTGCCAGCAGTGCCAGGGGAGCGGGAGGTATGGGAGAGCAGTTCTTC. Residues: CASSARGAGGMGEQFF.

The CDR3 protein is CASSYSSGVDQPQHF. The CDR3 DNA reads as TGTGCCAGCAGTTACTCGAGCGGGGTGGATCAGCCCCAGCATTTT. The chain has TRBV6-5 and TRBJ1-5; D ambiguous. Germline V lookup: CDR1 MNHEY, CDR2 SVGAGI. The CDR3 runs 15 residues. Trimming took off 0 bases at V and 5 bases at J, with 11 bases between the two ends.

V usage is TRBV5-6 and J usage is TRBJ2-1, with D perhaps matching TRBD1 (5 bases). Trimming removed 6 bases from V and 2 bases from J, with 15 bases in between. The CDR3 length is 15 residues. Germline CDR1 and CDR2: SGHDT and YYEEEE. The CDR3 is CASTFNRNPYNEQFF. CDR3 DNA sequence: TGTGCCAGCACCTTTAACAGGAATCCCTACAATGAGCAGTTCTTC.

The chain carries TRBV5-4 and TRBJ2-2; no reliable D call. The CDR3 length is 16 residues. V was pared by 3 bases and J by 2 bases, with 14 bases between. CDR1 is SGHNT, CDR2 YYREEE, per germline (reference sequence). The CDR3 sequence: CASSSPSAYNTGELFF. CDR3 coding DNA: TGTGCCAGCAGCTCTCCCAGCGCCTACAACACCGGGGAGCTGTTTTTT.

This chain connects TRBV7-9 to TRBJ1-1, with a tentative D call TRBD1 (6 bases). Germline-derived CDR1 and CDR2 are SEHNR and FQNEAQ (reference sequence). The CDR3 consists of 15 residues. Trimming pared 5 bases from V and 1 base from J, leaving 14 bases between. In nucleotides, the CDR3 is TGTGCCAGCAGCCTCGGACAGACGGGGAACACTGAAGCTTTCTTT. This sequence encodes CASSLGQTGNTEAFF.

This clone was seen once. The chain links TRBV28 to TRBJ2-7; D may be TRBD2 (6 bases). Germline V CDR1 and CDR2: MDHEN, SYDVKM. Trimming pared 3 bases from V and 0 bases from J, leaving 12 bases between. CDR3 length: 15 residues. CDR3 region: CASSFNRERSYEQYF. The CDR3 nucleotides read TGTGCCAGCAGTTTCAACCGGGAGCGCTCCTACGAGCAGTACTTC.

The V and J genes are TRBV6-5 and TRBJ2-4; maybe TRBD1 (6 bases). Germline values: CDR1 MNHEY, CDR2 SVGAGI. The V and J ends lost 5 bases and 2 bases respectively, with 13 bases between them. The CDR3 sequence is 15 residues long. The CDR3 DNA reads TGTGCCAGCAGTACGACGAGGGACACCAAAAACATTCAGTACTTC. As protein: CASSTTRDTKNIQYF.

In nucleotides, the CDR3 is TGTGCCAGCAGCCCTAGCGGGAGGGCTGGGCGAGAGACCCAGTACTTC. Translation gives CASSPSGRAGRETQYF. The chain links TRBV7-9 to TRBJ2-5, with 12 bases lining up with TRBD2. This CDR3 region has 16 residues. V lost 5 bases to trimming and J lost 4 bases; unmatched junction nucleotides: 8. CDR1 is SEHNR and CDR2 is FQNEAQ in the germline V gene (reference sequence).

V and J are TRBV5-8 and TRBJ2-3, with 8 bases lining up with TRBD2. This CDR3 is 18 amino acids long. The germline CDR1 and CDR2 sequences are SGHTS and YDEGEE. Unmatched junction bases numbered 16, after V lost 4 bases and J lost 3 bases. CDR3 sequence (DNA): TGTGCCAGCAGCCGGGGCGGTTCCGGACTAGCAGTAACAGATACGCAGTATTTT. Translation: CASSRGGSGLAVTDTQYF.

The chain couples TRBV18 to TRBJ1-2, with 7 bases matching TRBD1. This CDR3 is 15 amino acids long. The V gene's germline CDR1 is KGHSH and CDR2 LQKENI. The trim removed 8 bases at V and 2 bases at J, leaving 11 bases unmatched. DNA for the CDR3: TGTGCCAGCGCCCGAATGGACAGGATCAACTATGGCTACACCTTC. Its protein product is CASARMDRINYGYTF. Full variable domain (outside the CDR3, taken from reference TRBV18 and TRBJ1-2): NAGVMQNPRHLVRRRGQEARLRCSPMKGHSHVYWYRQLPEEGLKFMVYLQKENIIDESGMPKERFSAEFPKEGPSILRIQQVVRGDSAAYFCASARMDRINYGYTFGSGTRLTVV.

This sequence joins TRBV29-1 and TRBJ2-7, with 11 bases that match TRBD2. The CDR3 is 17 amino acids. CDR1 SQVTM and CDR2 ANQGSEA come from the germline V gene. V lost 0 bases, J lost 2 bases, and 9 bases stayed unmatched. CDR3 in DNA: TGCAGCGTTGAAGACCCAACTAGCGGGAGAAACCCCTACGAGCAGTACTTC. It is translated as CSVEDPTSGRNPYEQYF.

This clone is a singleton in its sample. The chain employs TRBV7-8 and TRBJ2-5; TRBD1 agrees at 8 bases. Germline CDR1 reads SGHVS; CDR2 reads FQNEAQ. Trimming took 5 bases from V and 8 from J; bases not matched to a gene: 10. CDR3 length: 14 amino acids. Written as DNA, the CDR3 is TGTGCCAGCAGCGTCCGGGACAGGATTTCCACCCAGTACTTC. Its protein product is CASSVRDRISTQYF.

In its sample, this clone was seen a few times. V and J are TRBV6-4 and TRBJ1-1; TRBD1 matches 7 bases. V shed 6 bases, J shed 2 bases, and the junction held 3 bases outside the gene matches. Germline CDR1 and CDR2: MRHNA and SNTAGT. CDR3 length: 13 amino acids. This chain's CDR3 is CASRTGPNTEAFF. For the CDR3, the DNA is TGTGCCAGCAGGACAGGGCCTAACACTGAAGCTTTCTTT.

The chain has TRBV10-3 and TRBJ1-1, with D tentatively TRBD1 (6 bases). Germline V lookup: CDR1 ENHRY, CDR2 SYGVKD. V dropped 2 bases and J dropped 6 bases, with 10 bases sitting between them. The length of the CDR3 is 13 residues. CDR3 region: CAISEPGDAEAFF. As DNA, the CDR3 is TGTGCCATCAGTGAGCCAGGGGATGCTGAAGCTTTCTTT.

CDR3 residues: CASSSHRGSSGNTIYF. Written as DNA, the CDR3 is TGTGCCAGCAGCTCACACAGGGGGAGCTCTGGAAACACCATATATTTT. V and J are TRBV7-6 and TRBJ1-3; 8 nucleotides agree with TRBD1. Losses at the gene ends were 4 bases for V and 0 bases for J; bases not matched to a gene: 5. Germline V CDR1 and CDR2: SGHVS, FNYEAQ. CDR3 size: 16 residues.

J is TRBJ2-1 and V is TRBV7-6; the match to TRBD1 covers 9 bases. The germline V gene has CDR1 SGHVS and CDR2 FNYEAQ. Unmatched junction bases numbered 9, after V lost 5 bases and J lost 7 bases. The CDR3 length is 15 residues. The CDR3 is CASSQQGAGSNEQFF. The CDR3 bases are TGTGCCAGCAGCCAACAGGGGGCTGGAAGTAATGAGCAGTTCTTC.

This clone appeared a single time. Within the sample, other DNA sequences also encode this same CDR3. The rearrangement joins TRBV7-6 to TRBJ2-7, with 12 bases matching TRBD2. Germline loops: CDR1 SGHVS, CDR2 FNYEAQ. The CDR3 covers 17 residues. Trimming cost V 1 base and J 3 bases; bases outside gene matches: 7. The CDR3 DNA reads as TGTGCCAGCAGCTTAGAGCTAGCGGGAGGGCCTCGCTACGAGCAGTACTTC. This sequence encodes CASSLELAGGPRYEQYF.

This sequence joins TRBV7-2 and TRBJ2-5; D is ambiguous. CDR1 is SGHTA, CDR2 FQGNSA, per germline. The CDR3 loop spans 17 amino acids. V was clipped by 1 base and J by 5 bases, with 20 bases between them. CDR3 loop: CASSLGEGGQKRETQYF. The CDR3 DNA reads TGTGCCAGCAGCTTAGGTGAAGGCGGCCAAAAAAGGGAGACCCAGTACTTC. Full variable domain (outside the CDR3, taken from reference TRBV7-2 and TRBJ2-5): GAGVSQSPSNKVTEKGKDVELRCDPISGHTALYWYRQSLGQGLEFLIYFQGNSAPDKSGLPSDRFSAERTGGSVSTLTIQRTQQEDSAVYLCASSLGEGGQKRETQYFGPGTRLLVL.

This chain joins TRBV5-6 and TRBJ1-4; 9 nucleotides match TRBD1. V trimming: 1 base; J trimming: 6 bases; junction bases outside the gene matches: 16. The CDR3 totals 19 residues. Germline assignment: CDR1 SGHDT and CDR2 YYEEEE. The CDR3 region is CASSLQTGGAADLYEKLFF. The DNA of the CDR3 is TGTGCCAGCAGCTTGCAAACAGGGGGCGCGGCTGACCTATATGAAAAACTGTTTTTT. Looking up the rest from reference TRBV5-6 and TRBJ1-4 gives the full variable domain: DAGVTQSPTHLIKTRGQQVTLRCSPKSGHDTVSWYQQALGQGPQFIFQYYEEEERQRGNFPDRFSGHQFPNYSSELNVNALLLGDSALYLCASSLQTGGAADLYEKLFFGSGTQLSVL.

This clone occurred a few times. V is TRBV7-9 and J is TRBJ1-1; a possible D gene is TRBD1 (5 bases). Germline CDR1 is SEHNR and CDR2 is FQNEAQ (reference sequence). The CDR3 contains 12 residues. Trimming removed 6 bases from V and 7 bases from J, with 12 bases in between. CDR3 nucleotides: TGTGCCAGCAGTACCGACAGCCTTGAAGCTTTCTTT. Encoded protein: CASSTDSLEAFF.

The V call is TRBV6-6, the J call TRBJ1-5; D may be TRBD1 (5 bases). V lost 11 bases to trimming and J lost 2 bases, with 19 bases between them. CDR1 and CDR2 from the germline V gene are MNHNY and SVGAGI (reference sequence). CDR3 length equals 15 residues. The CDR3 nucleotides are TGTGCCTCCAGGCCGGGGGGGAACCGCAATCAGCCCCAGCATTTT. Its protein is CASRPGGNRNQPQHF.

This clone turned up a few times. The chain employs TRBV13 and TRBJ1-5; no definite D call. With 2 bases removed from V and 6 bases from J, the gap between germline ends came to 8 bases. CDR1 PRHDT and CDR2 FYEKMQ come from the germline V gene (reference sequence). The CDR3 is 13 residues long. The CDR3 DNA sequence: TGTGCCAGCAGCTTATCAGGAAGTCAGCCCCAGCATTTT. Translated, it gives CASSLSGSQPQHF. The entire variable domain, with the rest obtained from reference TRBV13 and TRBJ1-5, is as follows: AAGVIQSPRHLIKEKRETATLKCYPIPRHDTVYWYQQGPGQDPQFLISFYEKMQSDKGSIPDRFSAQQFSDYHSELNMSSLELGDSALYFCASSLSGSQPQHFGDGTRLSIL.

Here the CDR3 reads CASSLGGPETQYF. CDR3 sequence (DNA): TGCGCCAGCAGCTTGGGAGGGCCGGAGACCCAGTACTTC. The rearrangement links TRBV5-1 to TRBJ2-5, with a tentative D call TRBD2 (5 bases). The CDR3 runs 13 residues. Trimming took off 0 bases at V and 5 bases at J, with 8 bases between the two ends. In germline, CDR1 is SGHRS, CDR2 YFSETQ.

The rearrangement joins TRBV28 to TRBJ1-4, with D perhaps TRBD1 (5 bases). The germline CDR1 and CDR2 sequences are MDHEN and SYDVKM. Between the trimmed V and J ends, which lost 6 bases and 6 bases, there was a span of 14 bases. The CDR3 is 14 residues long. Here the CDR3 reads CASRDAGTDEKLFF. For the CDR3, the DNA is TGTGCCAGCAGAGATGCGGGGACGGATGAAAAACTGTTTTTT.

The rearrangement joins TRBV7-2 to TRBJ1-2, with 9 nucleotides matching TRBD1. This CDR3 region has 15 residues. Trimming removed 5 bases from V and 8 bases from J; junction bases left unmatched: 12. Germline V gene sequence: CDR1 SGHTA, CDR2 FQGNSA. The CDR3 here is CASSTTGTGTRGYTF. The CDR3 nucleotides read TGTGCCAGCAGCACAACTGGGACAGGGACGAGAGGCTACACCTTC.